A selection of T cell receptor beta chains follows, all from one sample in a study of blood T cell repertoires in COVID-19. Assay used: immunoSEQ multiplex PCR; TCRdb lists only in-frame clones, some missing. This sample has fewer than 300,000 clones, with roughly 91% found just once. The specimen was peripheral blood. These receptors all come from a man aged 25-45 years with acute or convalescent COVID-19. Both conserved end residues are part of each CDR3. The D gene is left open where the match is weak. Expanded clones get a size class; other rows say once, few or many, or leave the size out.

CDR3	DNA	J	D	length	size	V
CASSHVLAGDQETQYF	TGCGCCAGCAGCCATGTCCTGGCGGGCGATCAAGAGACCCAGTACTTC	TRBJ2-5	-	16	-	TRBV4-1
CASSERQNTIYF	TGTGCCAGTAGTGAGCGTCAAAACACCATATATTTT	TRBJ1-3	-	12	-	TRBV19
CASRLQGGETQYF	TGTGCCAGCAGGCTACAGGGCGGGGAGACCCAGTACTTC	TRBJ2-5	-	13	-	TRBV3-1/TRBV3-2
CASSPDSHRGTEAFF	TGTGCCAGCTCACCCGATTCCCACAGGGGGACTGAAGCTTTCTTT	TRBJ1-1	TRBD1	15	once	TRBV18
CASSLGVYEQFF	TGCGCCAGCAGCTTGGGAGTTTATGAGCAGTTCTTC	TRBJ2-1	-	12	-	TRBV5-1
CASSLGTGNTGELFF	TGTGCCAGCAGTTTAGGGACAGGGAACACCGGGGAGCTGTTTTTT	TRBJ2-2	TRBD1	15	once	TRBV28
CASSESLSYEQYF	TGTGCCAGCAGTGAATCCCTAAGTTACGAGCAGTACTTC	TRBJ2-7	-	13	-	TRBV2
CASREGTQPQHF	TGTGCCAGCAGGGAGGGGACCCAGCCCCAGCATTTT	TRBJ1-5	-	12	-	TRBV6-5
CASSFISPGQGKTEAFF	TGTGCCAGCAGTTTCATCAGCCCGGGACAGGGAAAAACTGAAGCTTTCTTT	TRBJ1-1	TRBD1	17	-	TRBV27
CASSLGGGGANVLTF	TGTGCCAGCAGCTTAGGGGGAGGTGGGGCCAACGTCCTGACTTTC	TRBJ2-6	-	15	-	TRBV11-2